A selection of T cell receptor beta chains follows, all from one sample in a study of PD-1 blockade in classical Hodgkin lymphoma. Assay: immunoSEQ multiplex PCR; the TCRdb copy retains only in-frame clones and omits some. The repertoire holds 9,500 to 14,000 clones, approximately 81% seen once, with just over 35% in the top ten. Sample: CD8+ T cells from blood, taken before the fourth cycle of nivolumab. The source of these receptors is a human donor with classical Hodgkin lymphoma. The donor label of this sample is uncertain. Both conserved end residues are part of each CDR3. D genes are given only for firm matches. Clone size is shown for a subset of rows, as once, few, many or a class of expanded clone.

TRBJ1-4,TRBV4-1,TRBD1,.,TGCGCCAGCAGCCCCGGAAGGAGGGGACAGGGGCGCGAAAAACTGTTTTTT,CASSPGRRGQGREKLFF
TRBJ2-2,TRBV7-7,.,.,TGTGCCAGCAGCTTAGATGCGGGGTACACCGGGGAGCTGTTTTTT,CASSLDAGYTGELFF
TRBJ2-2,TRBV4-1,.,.,TGCGCCAGCAGCCAAGCCGAAAGAAACACCGGGGAGCTGTTTTTT,CASSQAERNTGELFF
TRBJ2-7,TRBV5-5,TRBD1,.,TGTGCCAGCAGCCGGGCAGGGGGCCTCTACGAGCAGTACTTC,CASSRAGGLYEQYF
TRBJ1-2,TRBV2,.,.,TGTGCCAGCAGTGGGACAGCTAACTATGGCTACACCTTC,CASSGTANYGYTF
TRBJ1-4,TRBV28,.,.,TGTGCCAGCCTCGATCCTGCTGCAACTAATGAAAAACTGTTTTTT,CASLDPAATNEKLFF
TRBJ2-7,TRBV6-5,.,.,TGTGCCAGCTCCCTGTTTGGGACCACCTACGAGCAGTACTTC,CASSLFGTTYEQYF
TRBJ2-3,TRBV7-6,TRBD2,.,TGTGCCAGCAGCCGTCACCCGGGAGGGACTTCTAGCACAGATACGCAGTATTTT,CASSRHPGGTSSTDTQYF
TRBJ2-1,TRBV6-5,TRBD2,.,TGTGCCAGCAGTTTACTAGCGGGAGGGTACAATGAGCAGTTCTTC,CASSLLAGGYNEQFF
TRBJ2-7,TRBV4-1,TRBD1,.,TGCGCCAGCAGCCAAGTAACAGGGGGCTACGAGCAGTACTTC,CASSQVTGGYEQYF
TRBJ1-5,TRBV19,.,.,TGTGCCAGTAGGACAGGCCGACAGCCCCAGCATTTT,CASRTGRQPQHF
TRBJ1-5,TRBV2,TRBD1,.,TGTGCCAGCAGTGGTAAGCCCGGGACAGGGGCGCCAAATCAGCCCCAGCATTTT,CASSGKPGTGAPNQPQHF
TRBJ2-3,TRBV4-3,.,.,TGCGCCAGCAGCCAAGACCCGAGGAGGACGGATACGCAGTATTTT,CASSQDPRRTDTQYF
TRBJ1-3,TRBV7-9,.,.,TGTGCCAGCAGCCTCGCACCGGGCTCTGGAAACACCATATATTTT,CASSLAPGSGNTIYF
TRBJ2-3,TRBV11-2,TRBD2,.,TGTGCCAGCAGCTTAACACTCGCGGCTAGCGGGAGAGTGGAAGATACGCAGTATTTT,CASSLTLAASGRVEDTQYF
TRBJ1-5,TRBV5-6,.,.,TGTGCCAGCAGCTTTGGGAGCAATCAGCCCCAGCATTTT,CASSFGSNQPQHF
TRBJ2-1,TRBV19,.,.,TGTGCCAGTAGCCCTGACAGTTCTATGGTCAATGAGCAGTTCTTC,CASSPDSSMVNEQFF
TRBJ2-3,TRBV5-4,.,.,TGTGCCAGCAGCCCCACCGTGGGGGTCAAAACAGATACGCAGTATTTT,CASSPTVGVKTDTQYF
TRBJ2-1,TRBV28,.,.,TGTGCCAGCACCTATCAGTGGACTACATATGAGCAGTTCTTC,CASTYQWTTYEQFF
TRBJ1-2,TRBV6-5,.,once,TGTGCCAGCAGTTCACCGAGGGCGGGGGACTATGGCTACACCTTC,CASSSPRAGDYGYTF
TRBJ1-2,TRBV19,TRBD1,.,TGTGCCAGTAGTATAGGAACAGGGGGACTTACTGGCTACACCTTC,CASSIGTGGLTGYTF
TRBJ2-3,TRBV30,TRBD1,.,TGTGCCTGGAGTTCCCAGGGGGTCCGCACAGATACGCAGTATTTT,CAWSSQGVRTDTQYF
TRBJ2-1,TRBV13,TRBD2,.,TGTGCCAGCACATCGATGGTAGCGGGGAGCAATGAGCAGTTCTTC,CASTSMVAGSNEQFF
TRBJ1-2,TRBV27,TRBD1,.,TGTGCCAGCAGTCTAACAGGGGGCTGGGACTATGGCTACACCTTC,CASSLTGGWDYGYTF
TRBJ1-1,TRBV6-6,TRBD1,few,TGTGCCAGCAGTTGGGACAGGGGATTGACTGAAGCTTTCTTT,CASSWDRGLTEAFF
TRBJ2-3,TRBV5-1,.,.,TGCGCCAGCAGCTTGGGGCTCGAGGTGAGCACAGATACGCAGTATTTT,CASSLGLEVSTDTQYF
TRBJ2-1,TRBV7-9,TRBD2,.,TGTGCCAGCAGCGCAATTAGACTAGCGGGAGAGCGGTCCTACAATGAGCAGTTCTTC,CASSAIRLAGERSYNEQFF
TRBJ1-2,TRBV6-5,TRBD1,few,TGTGCCAGCAATACCCAGGGGGGGAACTATGGCTACACCTTC,CASNTQGGNYGYTF
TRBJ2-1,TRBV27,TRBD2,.,TGTGCCAGCAGTCATGGACTAGCGGGAATTAATGAGCAGTTCTTC,CASSHGLAGINEQFF
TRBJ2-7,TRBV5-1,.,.,TGCGCCAGCAGCTTGGATGGTTACGAGCAGTACTTC,CASSLDGYEQYF
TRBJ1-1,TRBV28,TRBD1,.,TGTGCCAGCAGTGGAAACCCGGGACAGGTTGAAGCTTTCTTT,CASSGNPGQVEAFF
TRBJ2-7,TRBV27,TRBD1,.,TGTGCCAGCAGTTCCCCGGGACAGGGGGCTGAGGAGCAGTACTTC,CASSSPGQGAEEQYF
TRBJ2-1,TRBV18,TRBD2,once,TGTGCCAGCTCACCCACGGCGGGAGGCCTCTCCTACAATGAGCAGTTCTTC,CASSPTAGGLSYNEQFF
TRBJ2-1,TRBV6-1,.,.,TGTGCCAGCAGTGCCCGGGACTTTAGCTCCTACAATGAGCAGTTCTTC,CASSARDFSSYNEQFF
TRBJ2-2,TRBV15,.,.,TGTGCCACCAGCAGAGATTATTCCTCGGGAGATGCGGGGACCGGGGAGCTGTTTTTT,CATSRDYSSGDAGTGELFF
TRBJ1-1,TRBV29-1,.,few,TGCAGCGCGCCCTCGCCAGGGATGGGAGCTTTCTTT,CSAPSPGMGAFF
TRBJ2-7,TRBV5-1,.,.,TGCGCCAGCAGCTCTCAGGGGATAGGTGACGAGCAGTACTTC,CASSSQGIGDEQYF
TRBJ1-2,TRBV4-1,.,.,TGCGCCAGCAGCCAAGAGGGGTTTTGGGGCTACACCTTC,CASSQEGFWGYTF
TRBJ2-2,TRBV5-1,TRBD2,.,TGCGCCAGCAGCTACAGACTAGCGGGCCTCCTCACCGGGGAGCTGTTTTTT,CASSYRLAGLLTGELFF
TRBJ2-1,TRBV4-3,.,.,TGCGCCAGCAGCCAGGCCCGGCAGGGGTCCTACAATGAGCAGTTCTTC,CASSQARQGSYNEQFF
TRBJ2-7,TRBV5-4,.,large,TGTGCCAGCAGCTTGGATTCTGCAGAGCAGTACTTC,CASSLDSAEQYF
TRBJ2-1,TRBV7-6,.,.,TGTGCCAGCAGCGGAGAGGGGGAGCAGTTCTTC,CASSGEGEQFF
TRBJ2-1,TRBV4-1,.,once,TGCGCCAGCAGCCAAGAAGTCCCGGCTAGGATTGGTTACAATGAGCAGTTCTTC,CASSQEVPARIGYNEQFF
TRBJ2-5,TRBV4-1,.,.,TGCGCCAGCAGCCAAGTCAGATTGGGGCAAGAGACCCAGTACTTC,CASSQVRLGQETQYF
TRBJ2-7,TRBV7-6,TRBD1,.,TGTGCCAGCAGCCCAAGAGGGGGCCAGGGTCCTGACGAGCAGTACTTC,CASSPRGGQGPDEQYF